These 11 T cell receptor beta chains were all obtained from the same sample, sequenced in a study of blood T cell repertoires in COVID-19. Clones were read by immunoSEQ multiplex PCR, and TCRdb kept only the in-frame ones, dropping some. The table has a few hundred thousand clones, approximately 85% seen once. The material sequenced was peripheral blood. The receptors originated from a man older than 75 with acute or convalescent COVID-19.

This clone was observed once. V and J are TRBV4-2 and TRBJ1-2; 9 bases are a match to TRBD1. Germline CDR1 reads LGHNA; CDR2 reads YNFKEQ. V lost 9 bases to trimming and J lost 6 bases; unmatched junction nucleotides: 8. The CDR3 is made up of 13 amino acids. The CDR3 is CASVQTGGHGYTF. The CDR3 nucleotides are TGTGCCAGTGTCCAGACAGGGGGGCATGGCTACACCTTC.

The gene calls are TRBV19 and TRBJ1-6; 8 bases line up with TRBD1. V dropped 3 bases and J dropped 8; count of bases not matched to a gene: 3. The CDR3 length is 14 residues. The germline CDR1 and CDR2 sequences are LNHDA and SQIVND (reference sequence). The CDR3 sequence: CASSITGGDSPLHF. The CDR3 nucleotides are TGTGCCAGTAGTATTACAGGGGGAGATTCACCCCTCCACTTT.

This clone has just one count. The rearrangement joins TRBV18 to TRBJ1-1, with 12 positions matching TRBD1. The germline CDR1 and CDR2 sequences are KGHSH and LQKENI. Unmatched junction bases numbered 10, after V lost 3 bases and J lost 2 bases. This CDR3 is built from 18 residues. This CDR3 is CASSPFLRDRGHNTEAFF. CDR3 bases: TGTGCCAGCTCACCTTTTTTGCGGGACAGGGGGCACAACACTGAAGCTTTCTTT.

The chain carries TRBV5-1 and TRBJ1-1; 8 nucleotides match TRBD1. The CDR3 consists of 17 residues. Germline V gene data show CDR1 as SGHRS and CDR2 as YFSETQ. Trimming cost V 0 bases and J 4 bases; bases outside gene matches: 11. Here the CDR3 reads CASSLGSAGGWGTEAFF. The CDR3 region has the DNA TGCGCCAGCAGCTTGGGGTCGGCAGGGGGCTGGGGCACTGAAGCTTTCTTT.

This clone was observed a handful of times. The rearrangement joins TRBV11-3 to TRBJ2-7, with TRBD1 as a possible D gene (6 bases). The germline V gene has CDR1 SGHNT and CDR2 YENEEA. The CDR3 is 14 amino acids. V was clipped by 0 bases and J by 6 bases, with 12 bases between them. CDR3: CASSLDPTGSEQYF. The DNA of the CDR3 is TGTGCCAGCAGCTTAGACCCTACAGGGAGCGAGCAGTACTTC. The full variable domain, with the rest looked up from reference TRBV11-3 and TRBJ2-7, is EAGVVQSPRYKIIEKKQPVAFWCNPISGHNTLYWYLQNLGQGPELLIRYENEEAVDDSQLPKDRFSAERLKGVDSTLKIQPAELGDSAVYLCASSLDPTGSEQYFGPGTRLTVT.

The chain combines TRBV10-3 with TRBJ2-3, with 9 bases aligning to TRBD2. The length of the CDR3 is 16 residues. Trimming at V came to 7 bases and at J to 1 base, leaving 9 bases not matched to a gene. The V gene's germline CDR1 is ENHRY and CDR2 SYGVKD. CDR3 sequence: CAITAGGPHGTDTQYF. The CDR3 nucleotides read TGTGCCATCACAGCGGGAGGCCCCCACGGCACAGATACGCAGTATTTT.

Points on this clone: Distinct nucleotide sequences in the sample also encode this CDR3. This rearrangement joins TRBV7-6 to TRBJ1-5, with D possibly matching TRBD1 (6 bases). Germline loops: CDR1 SGHVS, CDR2 FNYEAQ. The CDR3 totals 15 residues. Between the trimmed V and J ends, which lost 2 bases and 4 bases, there was a span of 12 bases. CDR3 amino acids: CASSLSDSPNQPQHF. The DNA of the CDR3 is TGTGCCAGCAGCTTATCGGACAGCCCTAATCAGCCCCAGCATTTT.

This clone was counted a single time. The V and J genes are TRBV7-8 and TRBJ2-3, with D tentatively TRBD1 (5 bases). This CDR3 region has 18 residues. From germline, CDR1 is SGHVS and CDR2 FQNEAQ. Trimming stripped 7 bases from V and 0 bases from J, with 23 bases between. CDR3 nucleotide sequence: TGTGCCAGCACCCTTGGGGCGGTCTCCTCCTTAAGCACAGATACGCAGTATTTT. It yields the protein CASTLGAVSSLSTDTQYF.

The V and J genes are TRBV5-5 and TRBJ2-2, with TRBD2 matching 9 bases. The germline CDR1 and CDR2 sequences are SGHKS and YYEKEE (reference sequence). V gave up 4 bases and J gave up 0 bases; unmatched junction bases: 13. The CDR3 is made up of 19 amino acids. The CDR3 bases are TGTGCCAGCAGCCTCGACAGCGGGGGGATGTTCGCGAACACCGGGGAGCTGTTTTTT. As protein: CASSLDSGGMFANTGELFF.

Turning to this clone: The identical CDR3 is also encoded by other nucleotide sequences in the sample. The chain joins TRBV28 to TRBJ1-2; tentatively, D is TRBD1 (6 bases). Germline V lookup: CDR1 MDHEN, CDR2 SYDVKM. V was trimmed by 6 bases and J by 4 bases, leaving 9 bases between them. CDR3 length: 12 amino acids. CDR3 DNA sequence: TGTGCCAGCAGGACAGGTGCCTATGGCTACACCTTC. This sequence encodes CASRTGAYGYTF.

This clone has just one count. V usage is TRBV7-8 and J usage is TRBJ1-6; possibly TRBD1 for D (5 bases). The CDR3 sequence is 16 residues long. Germline CDR1 is SGHVS and CDR2 is FQNEAQ. Trimming removed 4 bases at V and 10 bases at J, with 20 bases between. CDR3 DNA sequence: TGTGCCAGCAGCTCATCTGACAGTCGGGTTGGATCACCCCTCCACTTT. It yields the protein CASSSSDSRVGSPLHF.